This entry lists 6 T cell receptor beta chains sequenced from one sample in a study of neurological immune-mediated disorders. TCRdb called the 5' RACE reads again in MiXCR, with one record for every CDR3 protein. The table includes fewer than 80,000 distinct CDR3 sequences, roughly 5% detected once. The specimen was PBMCs. These receptors originate from a woman aged 25 to 39 with multiple sclerosis.

The rearrangement uses TRBV20-1 and TRBJ1-6; TRBD1 aligns across 8 bases. J gave up 7 bases and V 2 bases, and 7 bases lay outside the gene matches. CDR3 length equals 15 residues. The germline gives CDR1 DFQATT, CDR2 SNEGSKA (reference sequence). Here the CDR3 DNA reads TGCAGTGCTAGATCCAACACAGGGGGGAATTCACCCCTCCACTTT. Translated, it gives CSARSNTGGNSPLHF.

This clonotype has a count of ten or more. This chain joins TRBV7-3 and TRBJ2-7; D not certain. CDR3 size: 13 residues. Germline V gene sequence: CDR1 SGHTA, CDR2 FQGTGA. With 2 bases removed from V and 4 bases from J, the gap between germline ends came to 9 bases. The CDR3, as DNA: TGTGCCAGCAGCTTATGCGAAGTATACGAGCAGTACTTC. This sequence encodes CASSLCEVYEQYF.

This clonotype was counted at least ten times. At one of its ends the junction is not consistent with the germline gene, which may arise from a read error. The chain carries TRBV5-5 and TRBJ1-5; D is unresolved. The germline CDR1 and CDR2 sequences are SGHKS and YYEKEE (reference sequence). CDR3 length: 13 residues. This CDR3 is CASSSDTDQPQNF. As DNA, the CDR3 is TGTGCCAGCAGTTCGGATACGGATCAGCCCCAGAATTTT.

In its sample, this clonotype was seen a few times. The V gene is TRBV20-1, the J gene TRBJ2-2; D is undetermined. This CDR3 region has 16 residues. The germline V gene has CDR1 DFQATT and CDR2 SNEGSKA (reference sequence). V lost 0 bases and J lost 1, with 12 bases in between. The CDR3 bases are TGCAGTGCTAGAGATCCTAGAATAAGGAACACCGGGGAGCTGTTTTTT. It yields the protein CSARDPRIRNTGELFF.

This clonotype appeared many times. This sequence joins TRBV20-1 and TRBJ1-1; the D gene is possibly TRBD1 (6 bases). The V end was cut by 3 bases, the J end by 1 base, with 12 bases between. CDR3 length: 14 residues. The germline V gene has CDR1 DFQATT and CDR2 SNEGSKA (reference sequence). CDR3 in amino acids: CSASGAGENTEAFF. The CDR3 DNA reads as TGCAGTGCTAGTGGTGCAGGGGAGAACACTGAAGCTTTCTTT.

This clonotype occurred many times. V is TRBV10-1 and J is TRBJ1-1; 10 nucleotides agree with TRBD1. Germline values: CDR1 WNHNN, CDR2 SYGVQD (reference sequence). The CDR3 contains 14 residues. Losses at the gene ends were 1 base for V and 11 bases for J; bases not matched to a gene: 7. For the CDR3, the DNA is TGCGCCAGCAGTGAGTGGGACAGGGGATTCGAGGCTTTCTTT. It encodes CASSEWDRGFEAFF.